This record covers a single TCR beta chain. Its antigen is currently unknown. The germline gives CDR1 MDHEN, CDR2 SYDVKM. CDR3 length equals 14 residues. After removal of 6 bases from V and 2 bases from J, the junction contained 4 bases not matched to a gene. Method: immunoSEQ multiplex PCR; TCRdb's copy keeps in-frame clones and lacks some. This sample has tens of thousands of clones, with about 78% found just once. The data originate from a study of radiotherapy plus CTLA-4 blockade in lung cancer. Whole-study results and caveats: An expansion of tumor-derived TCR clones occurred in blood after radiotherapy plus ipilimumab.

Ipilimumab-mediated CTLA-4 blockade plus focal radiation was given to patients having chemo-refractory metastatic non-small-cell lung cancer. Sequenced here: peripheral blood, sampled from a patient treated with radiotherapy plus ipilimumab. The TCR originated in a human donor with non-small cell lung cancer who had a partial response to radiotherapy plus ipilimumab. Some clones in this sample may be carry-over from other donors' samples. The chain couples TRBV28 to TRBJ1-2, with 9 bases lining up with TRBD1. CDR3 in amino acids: CASRGQGQNYGYTF. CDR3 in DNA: TGTGCCAGCAGGGGACAGGGACAGAACTATGGCTACACCTTC.